Below are 26 T cell receptor beta chains sequenced from a single sample in a study of cytotoxic CD8 clonotypes in ibrutinib-treated CLL. Sequencing used immunoSEQ multiplex PCR; TCRdb keeps in-frame clones, though not all of them. This table holds about 3,000 clones, around 86% found once. This sample comprised PBMCs, obtained before ibrutinib treatment. The receptors shown here come from a human donor with chronic lymphocytic leukemia.

CDR3 nucleotide sequence: TGTGCCACCCAAATTCGGGGTAGCACAGATACGCAGTATTTT. This encodes CATQIRGSTDTQYF. The chain is built from TRBV19 and TRBJ2-3; a weak D match, TRBD2 (5 bases). This CDR3 contains 14 residues. V lost 10 bases and J 0 bases, leaving 14 bases between the germline ends. Germline-derived CDR1 and CDR2 are LNHDA and SQIVND (reference sequence). The whole variable domain, filled in from reference TRBV19 and TRBJ2-3, reads DGGITQSPKYLFRKEGQNVTLSCEQNLNHDAMYWYRQDPGQGLRLIYYSQIVNDFQKGDIAEGYSVSREKKESFPLTVTSAQKNPTAFYLCATQIRGSTDTQYFGPGTRLTVL.

J is TRBJ2-3 and V is TRBV5-1, with 7 bases identical to TRBD2. Germline trimming cut 7 bases from V and 3 bases from J; bases unmatched to any gene: 8. The CDR3 consists of 14 residues. The germline CDR1 and CDR2 sequences are SGHRS and YFSETQ. CDR3: CASRWWGGTDTQYF. In DNA, the CDR3 is TGCGCCAGCCGCTGGTGGGGAGGGACAGATACGCAGTATTTT.

V and J are TRBV6-1 and TRBJ2-7; tentatively, D is TRBD1 (5 bases). Germline values: CDR1 MNHNS, CDR2 SASEGT. Trimming took off 3 bases at V and 3 bases at J, with 9 bases between the two ends. The CDR3 spans 13 residues. DNA for the CDR3: TGTGCCAGCAGTGAGAACAGGTTCTACGAGCAGTACTTC. It is translated as CASSENRFYEQYF.

This clone rates as large (0.1 to 1%). This chain connects TRBV2 to TRBJ1-1; 10 bases are a match to TRBD1. Germline lookup yields CDR1 SNHLY and CDR2 FYNNEI. Trimming cost V 6 bases and J 0 bases; bases outside gene matches: 10. The CDR3 runs 17 residues. This CDR3 reads CASRGDRGRTMNTEAFF. In DNA, the CDR3 is TGTGCCAGCAGGGGAGACAGGGGGCGAACTATGAACACTGAAGCTTTCTTT.

The chain couples TRBV11-2 to TRBJ2-7, with 8 nucleotides matching TRBD2. The CDR3 has 15 amino acids. Trimming at V came to 1 base and at J to 2 bases, leaving 4 bases not matched to a gene. The germline V gene encodes CDR1 SGHAT and CDR2 FQNNGV. CDR3 sequence (DNA): TGTGCCAGCAGCTTAGCCGCCGGGGGGGCCTACGAGCAGTACTTC. Protein sequence: CASSLAAGGAYEQYF.

The chain employs TRBV6-6 and TRBJ1-2, with unresolved D. With 5 bases removed from V and 0 bases from J, the gap between germline ends came to 7 bases. CDR3 length equals 13 residues. Germline values: CDR1 MNHNY, CDR2 SVGAGI (reference sequence). CDR3 coding DNA: TGTGCCAGCAGTCTGGATCCTAACTATGGCTACACCTTC. Its translation is CASSLDPNYGYTF.

The rearrangement joins TRBV27 to TRBJ1-6, with D tentatively TRBD1 (6 bases). Germline CDR1 reads MNHEY; CDR2 reads SMNVEV (reference sequence). With 2 bases removed from V and 7 bases from J, the gap between germline ends came to 24 bases. The CDR3 sequence is 19 residues long. The CDR3 region is CASSLISGRGRLGNSPLHF. In nucleotides, the CDR3 is TGTGCCAGCAGTTTAATTAGTGGCCGGGGGCGCCTTGGCAATTCACCCCTCCACTTT.

The V call is TRBV9, the J call TRBJ1-1; a possible D gene is TRBD1 (5 bases). The ends were cut back, 0 bases at V and 0 bases at J, with 12 bases in the middle. This CDR3 contains 16 residues. Germline V lookup: CDR1 SGDLS, CDR2 YYNGEE. CDR3 coding DNA: TGTGCCAGCAGCGTAGCCCGGGGGGAGGTGAACACTGAAGCTTTCTTT. The encoded protein is CASSVARGEVNTEAFF. Variable domain in full (rest from reference TRBV9 and TRBJ1-1): DSGVTQTPKHLITATGQRVTLRCSPRSGDLSVYWYQQSLDQGLQFLIQYYNGEERAKGNILERFSAQQFPDLHSELNLSSLELGDSALYFCASSVARGEVNTEAFFGQGTRLTVV.

The V call is TRBV2, the J call TRBJ1-4; 7 nucleotides line up with TRBD1. Germline CDR1 is SNHLY and CDR2 is FYNNEI. This CDR3 is 14 amino acids long. After removal of 6 bases from V and 1 base from J, the junction contained 2 bases not matched to a gene. The CDR3 is CASSRDRTNEKLFF. The CDR3 DNA is TGTGCCAGCAGCCGGGACAGAACTAATGAAAAACTGTTTTTT. Full variable domain (missing parts from reference TRBV2 and TRBJ1-4): EPEVTQTPSHQVTQMGQEVILRCVPISNHLYFYWYRQILGQKVEFLVSFYNNEISEKSEIFDDQFSVERPDGSNFTLKIRSTKLEDSAMYFCASSRDRTNEKLFFGSGTQLSVL.

The J gene is TRBJ2-3, the V gene TRBV27; D gene unclear. V lost 4 bases to trimming and J lost 2 bases, with 7 bases between them. The CDR3 is made up of 13 amino acids. In germline, CDR1 is MNHEY, CDR2 SMNVEV (reference sequence). The CDR3 is CASSSVLTDTQYF. CDR3 DNA: TGTGCCAGCAGTTCAGTACTCACAGATACGCAGTATTTT.

The V gene is TRBV7-9, the J gene TRBJ2-7, with D unresolved. The CDR3 runs to 12 residues. Germline V lookup: CDR1 SEHNR, CDR2 FQNEAQ (reference sequence). V was cut by 5 bases and J by 7 bases, with 12 bases left in between. CDR3 sequence: CASSPAVEEQYF. CDR3 nucleotides: TGTGCCAGCAGCCCGGCGGTGGAAGAGCAGTACTTC.

This chain joins TRBV2 and TRBJ1-1, with a possible D match to TRBD1 (6 bases). The V and J ends lost 7 bases and 0 bases respectively, with 9 bases between them. Per germline, CDR1 SNHLY and CDR2 FYNNEI. The CDR3 is 13 residues long. The CDR3 DNA follows: TGTGCCAGCACCGGACAGTTGAACACTGAAGCTTTCTTT. It specifies CASTGQLNTEAFF. The full variable domain, with the rest looked up from reference TRBV2 and TRBJ1-1, is EPEVTQTPSHQVTQMGQEVILRCVPISNHLYFYWYRQILGQKVEFLVSFYNNEISEKSEIFDDQFSVERPDGSNFTLKIRSTKLEDSAMYFCASTGQLNTEAFFGQGTRLTVV.

The chain uses TRBV9 and TRBJ2-7; perhaps TRBD1 as D (6 bases). V dropped 5 bases and J dropped 2 bases, with 23 bases sitting between them. Germline CDR1 SGDLS, CDR2 YYNGEE. This CDR3 is 17 amino acids long. CDR3 loop: CASSSRDNTDLPYEQYF. CDR3 nucleotide sequence: TGTGCCAGCAGTTCCCGGGACAATACTGATCTCCCCTACGAGCAGTACTTC.

The chain combines TRBV5-4 with TRBJ2-3; D perhaps matches TRBD2 (6 bases). CDR3 length: 14 residues. Between the trimmed V and J ends, which lost 0 bases and 4 bases, there was a span of 9 bases. Germline CDR1 reads SGHNT; CDR2 reads YYREEE (reference sequence). The chain's CDR3 is CASSLAGGSDTQYF. The CDR3 coding sequence is TGTGCCAGCAGCTTGGCCGGGGGATCAGATACGCAGTATTTT.

The chain links TRBV6-1 to TRBJ2-4; D is possibly TRBD1 (5 bases). The CDR3 sequence is 14 residues long. Trimming stripped 5 bases from V and 2 bases from J, with 10 bases between. Germline-derived CDR1 and CDR2 are MNHNS and SASEGT. Here the CDR3 DNA reads TGTGCCAGCAGTCAACCGGACACCAAAAACATTCAGTACTTC. Translation: CASSQPDTKNIQYF.

The chain employs TRBV7-9 and TRBJ1-1; D is unresolved. Trimming took 2 bases from V and 0 from J, leaving 10 bases between them. The CDR3 consists of 15 residues. Germline CDR1 SEHNR, CDR2 FQNEAQ (reference sequence). This CDR3 reads CASSLLSRLNTEAFF. CDR3 sequence (DNA): TGTGCCAGCAGCTTATTGTCCAGATTGAACACTGAAGCTTTCTTT.

This rearrangement joins TRBV5-4 to TRBJ2-6; 10 bases are shared with TRBD1. Germline V lookup: CDR1 SGHNT, CDR2 YYREEE (reference sequence). Trimming removed 5 bases from V and 0 bases from J; junction bases left unmatched: 11. This CDR3 has 19 amino acids. The DNA for the CDR3 is TGTGCCAGCAGGTCGCGGTCCGGGACAGGGGACTCTGGGGCCAACGTCCTGACTTTC. This encodes CASRSRSGTGDSGANVLTF.

The V and J genes are TRBV27 and TRBJ2-7; either TRBD1 or TRBD2 may supply D (5 bases each). Germline V gives CDR1 MNHEY, CDR2 SMNVEV (reference sequence). This CDR3 contains 14 residues. The germline V and J ends were trimmed by 5 bases and 4 bases, with 15 bases remaining between them. The CDR3, as DNA: TGTGCCAGCAGTCCGCACCGGGACGGATACGAGCAGTACTTC. Translating it yields CASSPHRDGYEQYF.

The rearrangement links TRBV7-9 to TRBJ2-4, with TRBD1 matching 7 bases. With 4 bases clipped from V and 1 base from J, the junction kept 10 bases outside the gene matches. From germline, CDR1 is SEHNR and CDR2 FQNEAQ (reference sequence). The CDR3 has 17 residues. The CDR3 protein is CASSSQTGSSAKNIQYF. The CDR3 DNA follows: TGTGCCAGCAGCTCTCAGACAGGGTCCTCGGCCAAAAACATTCAGTACTTC.

The gene calls are TRBV14 and TRBJ2-1; perhaps TRBD2 as D (6 bases). Trimming cost V 4 bases and J 8 bases, with 21 bases left between them. This CDR3 region has 16 residues. Germline-derived CDR1 and CDR2 are SGHDN and FVKESK. CDR3 coding DNA: TGTGCCAGCAGCCCACTCAGACCAGAAGCGGGCGATGAGCAGTTCTTC. Translating it yields CASSPLRPEAGDEQFF.

This rearrangement joins TRBV5-1 to TRBJ2-5, with a possible D match to TRBD1 (6 bases). Germline lookup yields CDR1 SGHRS and CDR2 YFSETQ. Between the trimmed V and J ends, which lost 0 bases and 4 bases, there was a span of 16 bases. CDR3 length: 16 residues. The CDR3 DNA sequence: TGCGCCAGCAGCTTGGGGGGGCCCAGCCTCGGAGAGACCCAGTACTTC. As protein: CASSLGGPSLGETQYF.

CDR3: CASSEGTSGSYEQYF. CDR3 in DNA: TGTGCCAGCAGTGAAGGGACTAGCGGCTCCTACGAGCAGTACTTC. The chain links TRBV6-1 to TRBJ2-7; 10 bases map to TRBD2. In germline, CDR1 is MNHNS, CDR2 SASEGT. V dropped 1 base and J dropped 0; count of bases not matched to a gene: 0. This CDR3 contains 15 residues.

This chain connects TRBV10-3 to TRBJ1-5; perhaps TRBD1 as D (5 bases). The germline V gene encodes CDR1 ENHRY and CDR2 SYGVKD. The CDR3 runs to 12 residues. Trimming shortened V by 9 bases and J by 5 bases, and 11 bases separated the two germline ends. CDR3 sequence (DNA): TGTGCCATAAGCGGGGGGGATCAGCCCCAGCATTTT. Encoded protein: CAISGGDQPQHF.

This sequence joins TRBV6-6 and TRBJ1-1; TRBD1 might be the D (6 bases). Trimming shortened V by 6 bases and J by 7 bases, and 12 bases separated the two germline ends. The CDR3 runs 12 residues. Germline CDR1 is MNHNY and CDR2 is SVGAGI (reference sequence). CDR3 loop: CASSSQGFEAFF. The CDR3 DNA sequence: TGTGCCAGCAGCTCACAGGGTTTTGAAGCTTTCTTT.

The chain employs TRBV27 and TRBJ2-1; D remains ambiguous. The germline CDR1 and CDR2 sequences are MNHEY and SMNVEV (reference sequence). This CDR3 spans 13 amino acids. V lost 8 bases to trimming and J lost 0 bases, with 8 bases between them. The DNA for the CDR3 is TGTGCCAGCGGCCAGAGCTCCTACAATGAGCAGTTCTTC. Translation: CASGQSSYNEQFF.

V and J are TRBV5-6 and TRBJ1-1; D is possibly TRBD1 (5 bases). Germline V lookup: CDR1 SGHDT, CDR2 YYEEEE. This CDR3 spans 13 amino acids. Trimming took off 4 bases at V and 0 bases at J, with 7 bases between the two ends. The CDR3 bases are TGTGCCAGCAGCGCGGGACTGAACACTGAAGCTTTCTTT. The encoded protein is CASSAGLNTEAFF. The full variable domain, its missing parts supplied by reference TRBV5-6 and TRBJ1-1, is DAGVTQSPTHLIKTRGQQVTLRCSPKSGHDTVSWYQQALGQGPQFIFQYYEEEERQRGNFPDRFSGHQFPNYSSELNVNALLLGDSALYLCASSAGLNTEAFFGQGTRLTVV.